Listed here are 5 T cell receptor beta chains from one sample, sequenced in a study of control samples from healthy donors and cancer patients. Here immunoSEQ multiplex PCR was the method, and the copy in TCRdb shows in-frame clones only, minus some. In the table there are some 150,000 clones, nearly 96% of which are singletons. The sample comprised blood. Every receptor here comes from a woman in her thirties in good health.

The chain uses TRBV28 and TRBJ2-3; TRBD2 agrees at 7 bases. The germline gives CDR1 MDHEN, CDR2 SYDVKM. The CDR3 has 15 residues. Trimming cost V 2 bases and J 4 bases; bases outside gene matches: 6. The CDR3 nucleotides are TGTGCCAGCAGTTTAGGACTAGGTGGCGCAGATACGCAGTATTTT. Translated, it gives CASSLGLGGADTQYF.

A note on this clone: Relative to the germline gene, one junction end is altered; a read error may explain this. The chain joins TRBV15 to TRBJ1-5, with a tentative D call TRBD1 (5 bases). Germline lookup yields CDR1 LNHNV and CDR2 YYDKDF (reference sequence). The CDR3 sequence is 13 residues long. Here the CDR3 reads CATRAIGDQPQHF. The CDR3 bases are TGTGCCACCAGAGCAATAGGGGATCAACCCCAGCATTTT.

The gene calls are TRBV2 and TRBJ2-1; 10 positions match TRBD1. The germline V gene has CDR1 SNHLY and CDR2 FYNNEI. The CDR3 covers 13 residues. V lost 6 bases to trimming and J lost 4 bases; unmatched junction nucleotides: 0. This CDR3 is CASRGQGYNEQFF. The CDR3 nucleotides are TGTGCCAGCAGGGGACAGGGGTACAATGAGCAGTTCTTC.

The count of this clone is one. The chain links TRBV6-5 to TRBJ2-1; 8 bases agree with TRBD1. Unmatched junction bases numbered 2, after V lost 0 bases and J lost 4 bases. This CDR3 comprises 15 residues. CDR1 is MNHEY, CDR2 SVGAGI, per germline. The CDR3 DNA follows: TGTGCCAGCAGTTACTCTGGACAGGGATACAATGAGCAGTTCTTC. It is translated as CASSYSGQGYNEQFF.

J is TRBJ1-4 and V is TRBV6-2 or TRBV6-3, with D unclear. V lost 4 bases and J 0 bases, leaving 12 bases between the germline ends. Looked up from germline, CDR1 is MNHEY and CDR2 is SVGEGT. The CDR3 is made up of 16 amino acids. For the CDR3, the DNA is TGTGCCAGCAGTTTCCGACCCGGGTCAACTAATGAAAAACTGTTTTTT. Translated: CASSFRPGSTNEKLFF.